This T cell receptor beta chain originates from a study of T cell responses to AZD1222 COVID-19 vaccine (dated by TCRdb to the early 2020s). Background for the entire study: TCR sequencing covered some 240 trial participants: about 210 given two doses of AZD1222 and about 26 given two doses of MenACWY control vaccine. Trial participants were enrolled by age into subgroups of 18-55, 56-69 and 70-plus years, and 148, 28 and 57 TCR-sequenced participants, respectively, were included in these subgroups. General study outcomes and caveats: Participants were mostly white British, with more females than males. The authors suggested clonal diversity may have been underestimated. Conclusions about previously exposed vaccinees are limited because only a handful of AZD1222 recipients were SARS-CoV-2 seropositive at baseline. After two AZD1222 doses, both the breadth and the depth of spike-specific TCRs were significantly higher than at day 0 and than in MenACWY recipients. Reportedly, close to half of the unique spike-specific TCRs recognized epitopes lying outside the regions that are mutated in the B.1.351 and B.1.1.7 variants. The vaccine-associated CD4 TCRs covered the entire spike protein, and the dominant responses fell in regions 160-218 and 743-854. The 56-69-year group was small, and its depth increase did not reach significance, likely because of low power. Because no day 14 peak-response samples were available, the repertoires could be characterized only after the peak T cell response.

This clone came up once. Its antigen remains unidentified. No quality values exist for individual bases; no much larger clone is one base distant. The CDR3 regions of human TCRbeta chains were analyzed by immunosequencing. From the authors' description of their analysis: TCRs in the repertoires were compared against a reference library of SARS-CoV-2-specific TCRs that had been generated with the MIRA antigen-specificity platform. Breadth meant the fraction of unique TCRs that were SARS-CoV-2-associated, whereas depth meant the fraction of total T cells that were SARS-CoV-2-associated. Using the MIRA data, each spike-specific TCR was mapped to the spike region that the TCR reacts to and placed in a CD4 or CD8 class. Log10-transformed breadth and depth values were compared by one-way ANOVA with Sidak's multiple comparisons tests. As stored in TCRdb, this immuneACCESS dataset retains in-frame rearrangements with V and J assigned. A fraction of the clones does not appear; measured against another copy, unresolved V genes explain less than half of the discrepancy, and the remainder lacks a known reason. V and J calls and clone size are given by that table; D and trimming were obtained from the DNA. Present in this sample are just under 150,000 clones, around 84% of which were seen just once. The top ten constitute around 5% of the sample.

The time point label, read with the paper, signifies: about 28 days (+/-7) after the second vaccine dose. AZD1222 recipients with second doses at about 4 weeks or about 12 weeks were pooled, because spike-specific TCR depth and breadth did not differ between schedules. Samples from vaccinated people were obtained from the UK trials COV001 and COV002, which included a single-blind randomized controlled phase 2/3 trial of AZD1222 (ChAdOx1 nCoV-19) in healthy adults. Trial participant PBMC samples were collected at day 0 and day 28 after the second dose for TCRbeta chain sequencing. Based on the germline V gene, the CDR1 and CDR2 sequences are SGHRS and YFSETQ. The cysteine opens and the phenylalanine closes a CDR3 of 15 amino acids. Left in the record is the CDR3 DNA by itself, 45 bases read in frame from the first base. V is reduced by 4 bases and J by 8 bases, leaving a spacing of 18 bases between them.

In this chain, TRBV5-1 is recombined with TRBJ1-4; a weak D assignment points to TRBD1 (5 bases agree). Source: peripheral blood, taken 28 days after the second AZD1222 dose. The receptor comes from an adult who received the AZD1222 COVID-19 vaccine. The CDR3 amino acid sequence is: CASSLPGREGEKLFF. The DNA reads as follows: TGCGCCAGCAGCCTGCCGGGCAGGGAAGGCGAAAAACTGTTTTTT.